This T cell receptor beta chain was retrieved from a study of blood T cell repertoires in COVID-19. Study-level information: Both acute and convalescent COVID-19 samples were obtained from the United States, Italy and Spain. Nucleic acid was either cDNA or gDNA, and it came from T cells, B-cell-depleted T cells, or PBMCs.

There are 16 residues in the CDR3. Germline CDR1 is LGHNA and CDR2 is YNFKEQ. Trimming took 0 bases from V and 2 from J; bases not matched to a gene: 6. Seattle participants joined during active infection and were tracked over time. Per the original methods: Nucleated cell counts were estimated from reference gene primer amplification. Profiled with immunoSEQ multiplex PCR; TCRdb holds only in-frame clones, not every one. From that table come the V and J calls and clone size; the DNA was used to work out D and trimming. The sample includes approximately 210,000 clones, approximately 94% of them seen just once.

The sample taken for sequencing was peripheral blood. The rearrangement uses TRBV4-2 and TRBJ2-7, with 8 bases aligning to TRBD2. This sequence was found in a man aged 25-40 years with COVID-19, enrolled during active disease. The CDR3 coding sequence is TGTGCCAGCAGCCAAGAGTTTAGCGGGAAAACCTACGAGCAGTACTTC. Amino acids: CASSQEFSGKTYEQYF.